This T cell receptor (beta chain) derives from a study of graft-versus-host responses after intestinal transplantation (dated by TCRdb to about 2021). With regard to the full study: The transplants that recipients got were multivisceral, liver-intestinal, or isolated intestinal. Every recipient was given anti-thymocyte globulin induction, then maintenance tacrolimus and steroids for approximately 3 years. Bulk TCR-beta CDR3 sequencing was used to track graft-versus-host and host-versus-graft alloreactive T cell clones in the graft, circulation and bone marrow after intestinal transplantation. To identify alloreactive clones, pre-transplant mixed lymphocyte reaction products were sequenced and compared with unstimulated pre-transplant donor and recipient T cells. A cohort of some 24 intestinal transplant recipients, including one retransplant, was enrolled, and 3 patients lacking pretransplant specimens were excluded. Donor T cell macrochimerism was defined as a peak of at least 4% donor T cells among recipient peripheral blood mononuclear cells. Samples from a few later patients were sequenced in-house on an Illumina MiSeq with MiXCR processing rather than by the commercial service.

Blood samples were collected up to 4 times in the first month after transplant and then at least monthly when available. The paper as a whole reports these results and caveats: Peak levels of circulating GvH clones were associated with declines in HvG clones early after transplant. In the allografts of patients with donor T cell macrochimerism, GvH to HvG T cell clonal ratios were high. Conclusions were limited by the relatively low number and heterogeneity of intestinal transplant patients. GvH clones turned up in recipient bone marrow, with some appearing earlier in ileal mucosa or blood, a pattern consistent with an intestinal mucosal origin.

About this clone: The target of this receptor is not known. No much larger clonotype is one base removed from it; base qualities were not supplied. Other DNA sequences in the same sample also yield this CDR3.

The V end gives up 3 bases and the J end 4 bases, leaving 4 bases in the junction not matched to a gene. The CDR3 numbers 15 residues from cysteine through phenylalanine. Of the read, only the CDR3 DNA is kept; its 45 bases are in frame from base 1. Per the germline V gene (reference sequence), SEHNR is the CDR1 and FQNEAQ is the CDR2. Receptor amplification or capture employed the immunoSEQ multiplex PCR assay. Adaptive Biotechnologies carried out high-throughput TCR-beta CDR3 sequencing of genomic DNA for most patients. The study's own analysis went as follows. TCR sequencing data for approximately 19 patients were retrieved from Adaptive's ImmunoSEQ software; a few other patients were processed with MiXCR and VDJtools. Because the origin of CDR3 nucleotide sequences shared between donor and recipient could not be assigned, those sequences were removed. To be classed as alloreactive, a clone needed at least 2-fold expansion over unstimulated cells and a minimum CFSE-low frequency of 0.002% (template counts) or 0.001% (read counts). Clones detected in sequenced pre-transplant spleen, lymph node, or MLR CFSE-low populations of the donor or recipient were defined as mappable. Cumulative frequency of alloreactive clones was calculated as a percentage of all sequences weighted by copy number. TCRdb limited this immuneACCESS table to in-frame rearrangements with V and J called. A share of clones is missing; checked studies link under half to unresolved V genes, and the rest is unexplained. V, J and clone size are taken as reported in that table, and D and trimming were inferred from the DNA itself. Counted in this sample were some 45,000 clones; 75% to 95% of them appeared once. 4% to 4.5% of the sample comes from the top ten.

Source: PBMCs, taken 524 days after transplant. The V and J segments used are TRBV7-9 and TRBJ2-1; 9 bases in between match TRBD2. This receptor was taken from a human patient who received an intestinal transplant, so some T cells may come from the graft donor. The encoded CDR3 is CASSFSGSSYNEQFF. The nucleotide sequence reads TGTGCCAGCAGCTTTAGCGGGAGCTCGTACAATGAGCAGTTCTTC.